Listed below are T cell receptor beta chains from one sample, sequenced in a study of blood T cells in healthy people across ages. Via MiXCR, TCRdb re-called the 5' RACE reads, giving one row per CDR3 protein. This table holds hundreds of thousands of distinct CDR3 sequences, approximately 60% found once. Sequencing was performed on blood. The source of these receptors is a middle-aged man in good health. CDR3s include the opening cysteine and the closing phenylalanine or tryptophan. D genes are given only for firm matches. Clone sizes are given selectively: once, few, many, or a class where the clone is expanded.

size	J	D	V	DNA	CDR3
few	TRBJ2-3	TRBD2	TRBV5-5	TGTGCCAGCAGCTTGGAAGGGAGGGCCTCAGATACGCAGTATTTT	CASSLEGRASDTQYF
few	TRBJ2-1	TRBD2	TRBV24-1	TGTGCCACCAGCGAGCGGGGATACAATGAGCAGTTCTTC	CATSERGYNEQFF
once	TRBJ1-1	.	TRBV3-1	TGTGCCAGCAGCCTATATCGGACTGAAGCTTTCTTT	CASSLYRTEAFF
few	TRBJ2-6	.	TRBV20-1	TGCAGTGCTCGTACAGGGAACTCTGGGGCCAACGTCCTGACTTTC	CSARTGNSGANVLTF
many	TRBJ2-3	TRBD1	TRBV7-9	TGTGCCAGCAGACAAAACACACCCGGGACAGGGGGCGGAGATACGCAGTATTTT	CASRQNTPGTGGGDTQYF
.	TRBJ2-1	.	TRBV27	TGTGCCAGCAGTTTAATGCCGGCACAATACAATGAGCAGTTCTTC	CASSLMPAQYNEQFF
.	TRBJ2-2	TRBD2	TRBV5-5	TGTGCCAGCAGCTTTGCGGGGGGTCCCAACACCGGGGAGCTGTTTTTT	CASSFAGGPNTGELFF
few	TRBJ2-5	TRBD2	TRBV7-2	TGTGCCAGCAGCTTAGTAGCGGGGAACCAAGAGACCCAGTACTTC	CASSLVAGNQETQYF
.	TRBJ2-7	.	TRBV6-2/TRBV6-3	TGTGCCAGCAGCCTAACGGGTGGGGGGAGCTCCTACAATGAGCAGTACTTC	CASSLTGGGSSYNEQYF
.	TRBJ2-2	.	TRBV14	TGTGCCAGCAGCCCCTTAAGAGCGAACACCGGGGAGCTGTTTTTT	CASSPLRANTGELFF
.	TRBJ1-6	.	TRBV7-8	TGTGCCAGCAGCTTAGCAGGGTCCGGTAATTCACCCCTCCACTTT	CASSLAGSGNSPLHF
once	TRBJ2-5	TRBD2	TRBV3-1	TGTGCCAGCAGCCCTAGGACTAGCACAGAACAAGAGACCCAGTACTTC	CASSPRTSTEQETQYF
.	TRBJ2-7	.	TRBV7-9	TGTGCCAGCAGCCATAGAACGACGGGGTACGAGCAGTACTTC	CASSHRTTGYEQYF
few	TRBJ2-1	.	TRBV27	TGTGCCAGCAGCCCAGCTAGCTCGGGTTACAATGAGCAGTTCTTC	CASSPASSGYNEQFF
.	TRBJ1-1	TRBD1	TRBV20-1	TGCAGTGCTAGAGATCAGGGGGGCGGGTGGAGGACTGAAGCTTTCTTT	CSARDQGGGWRTEAFF
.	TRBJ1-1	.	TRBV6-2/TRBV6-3	TGTGCCATCAAAAGGACGGGGAACACTGAAGCTTTCTTT	CAIKRTGNTEAFF
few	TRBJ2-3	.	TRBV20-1	TGCAGTGCTAGAGATCCGTTCTGGGGAAGGGGCCCTAGAACAGATACGCAGTATTTT	CSARDPFWGRGPRTDTQYF
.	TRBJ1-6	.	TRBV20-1	TGCAGTGCTAGAGGGGTGGGCGGCCACCTTACTAATTCACCCCTCCACTTT	CSARGVGGHLTNSPLHF
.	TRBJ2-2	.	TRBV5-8	TGTGCCAGCAGCCTACTAAAGGCTGGGGAGCTGTTTTTT	CASSLLKAGELFF
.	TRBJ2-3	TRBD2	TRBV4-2	TGTGCCAGCAGCCAAGACGGGCTAGCGGGAGATACGCAGTATTTT	CASSQDGLAGDTQYF
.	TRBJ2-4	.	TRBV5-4	TGTGCCAGCAGCTTGGTGGGTAGGCGGGGAACAAAAGCCAAAAACATTCAGTACTTC	CASSLVGRRGTKAKNIQYF
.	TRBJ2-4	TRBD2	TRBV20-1	TGCAGTGCTCGCCGAGGGTTTCCTAGCGGGGGGGGAGGGAACATTCAGTACTTC	CSARRGFPSGGGGNIQYF
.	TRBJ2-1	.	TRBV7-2	TGTGCCAGCAGCCGACCCCACAATGAGCAGTTCTTC	CASSRPHNEQFF
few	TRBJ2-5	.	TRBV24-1	TGTGCCACCAGTGATTGGCGCCACGGAGAGACCCAGTACTTC	CATSDWRHGETQYF
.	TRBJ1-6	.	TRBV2	TGTGCCAGCAGCCCAGGCAGGGACTATAATTCACCCCTCCACTTT	CASSPGRDYNSPLHF
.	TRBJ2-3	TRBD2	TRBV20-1	TGCAGTGCTAGAGATCCCGGGCTAGCGGGAGGGACGCAGTATTTT	CSARDPGLAGGTQYF
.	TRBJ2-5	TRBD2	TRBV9	TGTGCCAGCAGCTCAGGCCCACTAGCGGTACAAGAGACCCAGTACTTC	CASSSGPLAVQETQYF
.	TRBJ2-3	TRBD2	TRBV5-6	TGTGCCAGCAGCCGAGCGGGGACGTGGGATACGCAGTATTTT	CASSRAGTWDTQYF
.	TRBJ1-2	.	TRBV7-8	TGTGCCAGCAGCCCCCCTCGAACTTTGGGGTATGGCTACACCTTC	CASSPPRTLGYGYTF
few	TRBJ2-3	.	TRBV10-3	TGTGCCATCAGGACGGGGGCAGATACGCAGTATTTT	CAIRTGADTQYF
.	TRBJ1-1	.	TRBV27	TGTGCCAGCAGTTTAAGCGCCTTGAACACTGAAGCTTTCTTT	CASSLSALNTEAFF
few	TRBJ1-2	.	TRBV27	TGTGCCAGCAGTCACAACAGGGACGGCTACACCTTC	CASSHNRDGYTF
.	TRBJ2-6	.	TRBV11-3	TGTGCCAGCAGCTTCATGACTGTAAGAGGGTCTGGGGCCAACGTCCTGACTTTC	CASSFMTVRGSGANVLTF
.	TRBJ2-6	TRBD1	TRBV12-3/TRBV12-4	TGTGCCAGCAGTATGACAGGGGTTGGGTCTGGGGCCAACGTCCTGACTTTC	CASSMTGVGSGANVLTF
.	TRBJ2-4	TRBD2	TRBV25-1	TGTGCCAGCAGCGAGACTAGCGAGAGAAGGGACATTCAGTACTTC	CASSETSERRDIQYF
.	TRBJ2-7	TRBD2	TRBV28	TGTGCCAGCAGCGGGGGGGTTAGGGACCACGAGCAGTACTTC	CASSGGVRDHEQYF